Following are 3 T cell receptor beta chains from one sample sequenced in a study of control samples from healthy donors and cancer patients. TCRdb's copy holds only in-frame clones and misses some; the assay was immunoSEQ multiplex PCR. This table has over 120,000 clones, around 94% appearing once. The sequenced sample was PBMCs. These receptors were taken from a man in his sixties with colorectal cancer.

The genes are TRBV12-3 or TRBV12-4 and TRBJ2-2; D gene unclear. With 7 bases removed from V and 2 bases from J, the gap between germline ends came to 5 bases. This CDR3 spans 12 amino acids. CDR3 sequence: CASNFNTGELFF. In DNA, the CDR3 is TGTGCCAGCAATTTTAACACCGGGGAGCTGTTTTTT.

The genes are TRBV12-3 or TRBV12-4 and TRBJ1-2; D not certain. The CDR3 extends over 13 amino acids. The ends were cut back, 5 bases at V and 6 bases at J, with 13 bases in the middle. CDR3 bases: TGTGCCAGCAGTCCCCAGGACGCGGATGGCTACACCTTC. Residues: CASSPQDADGYTF.

The chain recombines TRBV7-9 with TRBJ2-4, with D possibly matching TRBD2 (5 bases). Trimming pared 3 bases from V and 5 bases from J, leaving 17 bases between. The CDR3 loop spans 16 amino acids. Per germline, CDR1 SEHNR and CDR2 FQNEAQ (reference sequence). CDR3 residues: CASSFSPRGIENIQYF. Written as DNA, the CDR3 is TGTGCCAGCAGCTTCAGCCCTCGGGGTATCGAAAACATTCAGTACTTC.